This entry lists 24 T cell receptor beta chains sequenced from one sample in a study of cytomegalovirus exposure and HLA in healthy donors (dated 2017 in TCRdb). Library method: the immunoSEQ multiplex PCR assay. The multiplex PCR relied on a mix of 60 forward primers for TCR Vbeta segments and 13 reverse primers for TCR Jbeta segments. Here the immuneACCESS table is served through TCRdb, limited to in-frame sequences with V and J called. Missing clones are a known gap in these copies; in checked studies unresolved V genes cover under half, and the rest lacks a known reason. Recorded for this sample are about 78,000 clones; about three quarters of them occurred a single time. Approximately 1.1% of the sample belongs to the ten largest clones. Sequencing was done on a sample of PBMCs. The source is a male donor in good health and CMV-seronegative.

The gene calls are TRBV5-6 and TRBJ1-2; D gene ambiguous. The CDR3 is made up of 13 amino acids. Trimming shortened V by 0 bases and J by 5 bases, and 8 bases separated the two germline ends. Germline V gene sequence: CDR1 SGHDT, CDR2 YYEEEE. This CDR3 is CASSLGGRYGYTF. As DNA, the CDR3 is TGTGCCAGCAGCTTGGGAGGGCGGTATGGCTACACCTTC.

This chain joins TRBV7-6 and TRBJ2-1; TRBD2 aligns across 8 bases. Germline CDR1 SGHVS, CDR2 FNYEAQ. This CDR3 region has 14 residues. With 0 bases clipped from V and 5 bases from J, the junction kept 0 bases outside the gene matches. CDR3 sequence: CASSLASGDNEQFF. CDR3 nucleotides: TGTGCCAGCAGCTTAGCTAGCGGGGACAATGAGCAGTTCTTC.

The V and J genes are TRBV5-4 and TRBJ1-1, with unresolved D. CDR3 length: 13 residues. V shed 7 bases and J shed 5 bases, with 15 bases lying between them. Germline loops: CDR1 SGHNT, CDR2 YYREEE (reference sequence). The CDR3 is CASRAELGTEAFF. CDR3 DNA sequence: TGTGCCAGCCGCGCGGAGCTTGGGACTGAAGCTTTCTTT.

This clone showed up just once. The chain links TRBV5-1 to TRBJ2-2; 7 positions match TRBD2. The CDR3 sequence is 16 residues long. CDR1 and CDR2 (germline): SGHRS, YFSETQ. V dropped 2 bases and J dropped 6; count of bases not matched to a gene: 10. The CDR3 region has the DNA TGCGCCAGCAGCTTAACCGCTGTAGGGAGGGCCGGGGAGCTGTTTTTT. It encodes CASSLTAVGRAGELFF.

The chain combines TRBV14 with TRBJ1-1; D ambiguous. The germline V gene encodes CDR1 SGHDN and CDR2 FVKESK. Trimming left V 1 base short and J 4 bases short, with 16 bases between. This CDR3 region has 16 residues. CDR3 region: CASSQVQNGVGTEAFF. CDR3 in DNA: TGTGCCAGCAGCCAAGTTCAAAACGGGGTCGGCACTGAAGCTTTCTTT.

CDR3 protein: CASSLIVSVPYGYTF. As DNA, the CDR3 is TGTGCCAGCAGCTTGATCGTGAGCGTTCCTTATGGCTACACCTTC. The V call is TRBV5-4, the J call TRBJ1-2; the D is unclear. The CDR3 covers 15 residues. CDR1 is SGHNT and CDR2 is YYREEE in the germline V gene (reference sequence). The V gene lost 1 base and the J gene lost 5 bases, with 15 bases spanning the gap.

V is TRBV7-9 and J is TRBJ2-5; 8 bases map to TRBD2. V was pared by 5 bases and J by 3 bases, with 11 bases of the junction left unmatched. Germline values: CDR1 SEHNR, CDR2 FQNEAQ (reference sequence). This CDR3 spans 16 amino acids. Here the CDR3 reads CASSAYTSGRKETQYF. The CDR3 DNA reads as TGTGCCAGCAGCGCCTACACTAGCGGCAGGAAAGAGACCCAGTACTTC. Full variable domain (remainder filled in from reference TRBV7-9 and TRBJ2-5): DTGVSQNPRHKITKRGQNVTFRCDPISEHNRLYWYRQTLGQGPEFLTYFQNEAQLEKSRLLSDRFSAERPKGSFSTLEIQRTEQGDSAMYLCASSAYTSGRKETQYFGPGTRLLVL.

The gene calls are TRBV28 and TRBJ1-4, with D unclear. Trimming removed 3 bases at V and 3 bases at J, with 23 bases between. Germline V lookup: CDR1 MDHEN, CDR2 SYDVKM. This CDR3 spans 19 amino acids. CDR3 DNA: TGTGCCAGCAGTTTTGTGGGAAAGAGGTTTTCGGGAGCTAATGAAAAACTGTTTTTT. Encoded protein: CASSFVGKRFSGANEKLFF. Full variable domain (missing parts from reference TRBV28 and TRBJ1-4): DVKVTQSSRYLVKRTGEKVFLECVQDMDHENMFWYRQDPGLGLRLIYFSYDVKMKEKGDIPEGYSVSREKKERFSLILESASTNQTSMYLCASSFVGKRFSGANEKLFFGSGTQLSVL.

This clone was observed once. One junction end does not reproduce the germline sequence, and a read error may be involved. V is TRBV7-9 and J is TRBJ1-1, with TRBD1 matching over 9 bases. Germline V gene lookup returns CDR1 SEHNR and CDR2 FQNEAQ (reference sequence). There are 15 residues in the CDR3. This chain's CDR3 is CSSSFTGTGISRAFF. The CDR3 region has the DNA TGTTCCAGCAGCTTCACCGGGACAGGGATCTCACGAGCTTTCTTT.

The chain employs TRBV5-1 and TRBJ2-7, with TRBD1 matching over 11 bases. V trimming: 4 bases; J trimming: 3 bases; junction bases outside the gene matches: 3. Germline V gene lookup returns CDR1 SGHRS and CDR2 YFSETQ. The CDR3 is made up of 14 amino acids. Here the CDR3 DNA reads TGCGCCAGCAGCGGGGGACAGGGGGGCTACGAGCAGTACTTC. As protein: CASSGGQGGYEQYF.

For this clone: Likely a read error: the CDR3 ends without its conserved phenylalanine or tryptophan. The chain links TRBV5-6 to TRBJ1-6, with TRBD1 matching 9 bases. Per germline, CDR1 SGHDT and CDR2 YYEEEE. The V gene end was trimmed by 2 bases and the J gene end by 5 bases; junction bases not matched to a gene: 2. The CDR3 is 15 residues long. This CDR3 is CASSLGDRDNSPLHL. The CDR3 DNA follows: TGTGCCAGCAGCTTAGGGGACAGGGATAATTCACCCCTCCACTTG.

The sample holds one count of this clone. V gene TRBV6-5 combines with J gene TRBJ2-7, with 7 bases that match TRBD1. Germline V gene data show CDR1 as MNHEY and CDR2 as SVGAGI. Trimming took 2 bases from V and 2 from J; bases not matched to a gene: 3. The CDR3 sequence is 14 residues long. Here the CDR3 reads CASSYGQATYEQYF. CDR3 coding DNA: TGTGCCAGCAGTTACGGACAGGCCACCTACGAGCAGTACTTC.

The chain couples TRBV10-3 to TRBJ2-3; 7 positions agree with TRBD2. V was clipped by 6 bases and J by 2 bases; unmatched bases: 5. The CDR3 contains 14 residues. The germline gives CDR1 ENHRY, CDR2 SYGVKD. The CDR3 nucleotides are TGTGCCATCAGCGTCGGGGGGAACACAGATACGCAGTATTTT. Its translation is CAISVGGNTDTQYF.

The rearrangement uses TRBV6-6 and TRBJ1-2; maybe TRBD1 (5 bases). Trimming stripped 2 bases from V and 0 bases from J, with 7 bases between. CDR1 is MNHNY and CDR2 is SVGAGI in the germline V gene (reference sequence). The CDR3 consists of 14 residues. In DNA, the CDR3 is TGTGCCAGCAGTTACAGGGGATCTAACTATGGCTACACCTTC. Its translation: CASSYRGSNYGYTF.

The CDR3 bases are TGTGCCAGCAGCCCCAAGTCGGGCAGGGGCTCCTACGAGCAGTACTTC. Translating it yields CASSPKSGRGSYEQYF. The chain couples TRBV7-9 to TRBJ2-7; D perhaps matches TRBD1 (6 bases). Trimming took 5 bases from V and 0 from J, leaving 17 bases between them. The CDR3 is 16 amino acids. CDR1 and CDR2 from the germline V gene are SEHNR and FQNEAQ (reference sequence).

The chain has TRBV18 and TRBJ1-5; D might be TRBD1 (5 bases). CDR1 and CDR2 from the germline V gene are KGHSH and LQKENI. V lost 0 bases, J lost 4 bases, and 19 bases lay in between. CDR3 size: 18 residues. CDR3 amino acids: CASSPPQAGQGGNQPQHF. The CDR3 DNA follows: TGTGCCAGCTCACCACCTCAAGCAGGTCAGGGAGGGAATCAGCCCCAGCATTTT.

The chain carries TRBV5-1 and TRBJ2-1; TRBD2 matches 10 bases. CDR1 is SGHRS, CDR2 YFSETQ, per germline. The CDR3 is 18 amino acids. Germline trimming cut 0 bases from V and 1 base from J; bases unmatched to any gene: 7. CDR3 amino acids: CASSLVLAGGVSYNEQFF. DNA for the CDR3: TGCGCCAGCAGCTTGGTGTTAGCGGGGGGTGTATCCTACAATGAGCAGTTCTTC.

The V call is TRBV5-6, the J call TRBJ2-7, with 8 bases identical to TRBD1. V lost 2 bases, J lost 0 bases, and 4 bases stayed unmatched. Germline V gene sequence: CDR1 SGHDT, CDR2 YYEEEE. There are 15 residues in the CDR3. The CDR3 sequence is CASSFDRGVSYEQYF. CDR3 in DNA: TGTGCCAGCAGCTTTGACAGGGGTGTCTCCTACGAGCAGTACTTC. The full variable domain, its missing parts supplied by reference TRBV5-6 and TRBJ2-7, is DAGVTQSPTHLIKTRGQQVTLRCSPKSGHDTVSWYQQALGQGPQFIFQYYEEEERQRGNFPDRFSGHQFPNYSSELNVNALLLGDSALYLCASSFDRGVSYEQYFGPGTRLTVT.

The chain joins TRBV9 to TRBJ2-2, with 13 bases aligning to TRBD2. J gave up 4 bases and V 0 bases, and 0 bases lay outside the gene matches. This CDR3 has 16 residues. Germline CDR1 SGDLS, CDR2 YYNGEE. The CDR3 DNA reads TGTGCCAGCAGCGTAGGACTAGCGGGGGGCACCGGGGAGCTGTTTTTT. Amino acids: CASSVGLAGGTGELFF.

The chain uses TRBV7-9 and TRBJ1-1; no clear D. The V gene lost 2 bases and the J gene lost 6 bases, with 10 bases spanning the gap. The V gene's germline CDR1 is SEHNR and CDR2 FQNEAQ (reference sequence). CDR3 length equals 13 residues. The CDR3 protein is CASSLSGSAEAFF. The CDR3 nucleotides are TGTGCCAGCAGCTTAAGTGGCAGTGCTGAAGCTTTCTTT.

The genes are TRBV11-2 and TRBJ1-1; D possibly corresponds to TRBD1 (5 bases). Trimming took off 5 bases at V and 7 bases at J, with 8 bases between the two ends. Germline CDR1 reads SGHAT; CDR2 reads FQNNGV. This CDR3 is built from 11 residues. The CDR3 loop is CASSPQGEAFF. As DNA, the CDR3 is TGTGCCAGCAGCCCCCAGGGTGAAGCTTTCTTT. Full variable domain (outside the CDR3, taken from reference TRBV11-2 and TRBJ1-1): EAGVAQSPRYKIIEKRQSVAFWCNPISGHATLYWYQQILGQGPKLLIQFQNNGVVDDSQLPKDRFSAERLKGVDSTLKIQPAKLEDSAVYLCASSPQGEAFFGQGTRLTVV.

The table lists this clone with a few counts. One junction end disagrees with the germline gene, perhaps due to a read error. As DNA, the CDR3 is TGTGCCAGCAGCTTAACGGGGACTAACTATGGCTACCCCTTC. It specifies CASSLTGTNYGYPF. The V call is TRBV7-2, the J call TRBJ1-2, with a possible D match to TRBD1 (5 bases). This CDR3 comprises 14 residues. The germline CDR1 and CDR2 sequences are SGHTA and FQGNSA.

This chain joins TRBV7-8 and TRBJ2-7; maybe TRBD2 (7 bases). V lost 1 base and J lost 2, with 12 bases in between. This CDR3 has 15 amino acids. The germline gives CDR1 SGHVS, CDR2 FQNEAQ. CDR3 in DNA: TGTGCCAGCAGCTTAGGTGAGCGGGACACCTACGAGCAGTACTTC. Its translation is CASSLGERDTYEQYF. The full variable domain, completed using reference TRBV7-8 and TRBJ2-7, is GAGVSQSPRYKVAKRGQDVALRCDPISGHVSLFWYQQALGQGPEFLTYFQNEAQLDKSGLPSDRFFAERPEGSVSTLKIQRTQQEDSAVYLCASSLGERDTYEQYFGPGTRLTVT.

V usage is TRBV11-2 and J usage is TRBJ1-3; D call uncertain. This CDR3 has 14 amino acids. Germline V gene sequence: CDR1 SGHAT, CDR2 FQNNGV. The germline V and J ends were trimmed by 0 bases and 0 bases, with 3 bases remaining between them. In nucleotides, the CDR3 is TGTGCCAGCAGCTTAGAGCGCTCTGGAAACACCATATATTTT. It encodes CASSLERSGNTIYF.